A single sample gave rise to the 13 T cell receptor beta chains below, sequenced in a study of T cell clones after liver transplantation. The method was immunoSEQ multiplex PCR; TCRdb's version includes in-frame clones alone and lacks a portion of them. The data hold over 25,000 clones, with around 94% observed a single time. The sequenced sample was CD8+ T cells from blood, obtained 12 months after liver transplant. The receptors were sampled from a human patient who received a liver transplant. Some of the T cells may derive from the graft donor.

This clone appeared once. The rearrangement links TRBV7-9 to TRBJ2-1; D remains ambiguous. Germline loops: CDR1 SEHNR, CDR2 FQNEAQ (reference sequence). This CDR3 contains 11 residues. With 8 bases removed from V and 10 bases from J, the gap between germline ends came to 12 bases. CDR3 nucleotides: TGTGCCAGCGGGATCGCACGGGAGCAGTTCTTC. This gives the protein CASGIAREQFF.

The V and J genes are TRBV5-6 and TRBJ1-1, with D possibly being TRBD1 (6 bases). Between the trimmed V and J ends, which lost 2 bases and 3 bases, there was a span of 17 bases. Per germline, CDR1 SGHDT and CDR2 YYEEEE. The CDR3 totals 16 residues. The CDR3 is CASSFGTGTVDTEAFF. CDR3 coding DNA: TGTGCCAGCAGCTTTGGCACAGGGACCGTGGACACTGAAGCTTTCTTT.

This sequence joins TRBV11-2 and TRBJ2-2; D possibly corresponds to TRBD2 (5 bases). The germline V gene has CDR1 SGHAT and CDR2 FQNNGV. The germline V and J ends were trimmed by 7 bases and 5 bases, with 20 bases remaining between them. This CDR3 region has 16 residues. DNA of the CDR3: TGTGCCAGCACCCCCAAGCCTAGCCCTCGAACCGGGGAGCTGTTTTTT. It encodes CASTPKPSPRTGELFF.

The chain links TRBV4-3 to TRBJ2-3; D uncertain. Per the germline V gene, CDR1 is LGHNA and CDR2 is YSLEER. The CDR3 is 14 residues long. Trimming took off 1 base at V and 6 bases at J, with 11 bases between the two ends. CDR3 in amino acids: CASSQGVLTDTQYF. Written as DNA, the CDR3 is TGCGCCAGCAGCCAAGGGGTTCTCACGGATACGCAGTATTTT.

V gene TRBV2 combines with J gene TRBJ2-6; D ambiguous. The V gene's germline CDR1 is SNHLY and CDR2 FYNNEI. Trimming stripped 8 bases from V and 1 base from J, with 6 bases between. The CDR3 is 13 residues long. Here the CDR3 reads CASDRSGANVLTF. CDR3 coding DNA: TGTGCCAGCGACCGATCTGGGGCCAACGTCCTGACTTTC.

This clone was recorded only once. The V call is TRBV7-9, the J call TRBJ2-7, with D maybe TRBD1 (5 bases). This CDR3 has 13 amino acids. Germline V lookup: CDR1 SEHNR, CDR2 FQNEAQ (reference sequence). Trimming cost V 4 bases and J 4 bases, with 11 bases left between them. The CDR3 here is CASSSSTEYEQYF. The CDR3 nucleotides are TGTGCCAGCAGCTCCTCGACAGAGTACGAGCAGTACTTC.

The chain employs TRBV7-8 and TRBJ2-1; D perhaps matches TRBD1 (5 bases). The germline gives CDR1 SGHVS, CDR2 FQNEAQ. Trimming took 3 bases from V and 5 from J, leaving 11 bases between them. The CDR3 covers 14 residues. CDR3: CASSLSGRHNEQFF. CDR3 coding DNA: TGTGCCAGCAGCTTGTCAGGGCGTCACAATGAGCAGTTCTTC.

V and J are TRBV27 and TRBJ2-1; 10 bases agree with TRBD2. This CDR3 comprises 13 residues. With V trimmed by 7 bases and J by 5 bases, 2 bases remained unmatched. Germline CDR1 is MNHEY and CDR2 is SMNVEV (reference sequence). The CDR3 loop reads CASTTSGNNEQFF. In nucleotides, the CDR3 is TGTGCCAGCACAACTAGCGGGAACAATGAGCAGTTCTTC.

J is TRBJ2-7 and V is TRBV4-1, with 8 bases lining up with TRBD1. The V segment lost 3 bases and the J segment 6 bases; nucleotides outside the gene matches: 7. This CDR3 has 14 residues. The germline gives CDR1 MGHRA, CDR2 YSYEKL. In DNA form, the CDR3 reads TGCGCCAGCAGCCACACGACAGGGGTCTCCGAGCAGTACTTC. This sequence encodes CASSHTTGVSEQYF.

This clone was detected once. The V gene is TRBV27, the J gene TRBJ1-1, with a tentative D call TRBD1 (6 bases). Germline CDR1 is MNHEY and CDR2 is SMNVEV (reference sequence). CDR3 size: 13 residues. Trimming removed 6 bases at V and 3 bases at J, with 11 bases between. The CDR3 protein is CASRGGRDTEAFF. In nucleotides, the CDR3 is TGTGCCAGCAGGGGGGGGCGCGACACTGAAGCTTTCTTT.

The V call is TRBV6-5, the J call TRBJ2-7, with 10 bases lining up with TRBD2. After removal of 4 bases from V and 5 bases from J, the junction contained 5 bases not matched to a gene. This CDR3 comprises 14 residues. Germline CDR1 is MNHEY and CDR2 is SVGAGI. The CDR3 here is CASSFPGLANEQYF. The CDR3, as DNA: TGTGCCAGCAGTTTCCCGGGACTAGCGAACGAGCAGTACTTC.

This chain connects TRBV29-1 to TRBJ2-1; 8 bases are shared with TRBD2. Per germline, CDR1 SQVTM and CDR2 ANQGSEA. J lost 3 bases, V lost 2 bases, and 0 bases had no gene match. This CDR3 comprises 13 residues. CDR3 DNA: TGCAGCGTTGAACGGGGGGGCTACAATGAGCAGTTCTTC. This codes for CSVERGGYNEQFF.

The CDR3 spells CASSFDRSDEKLFF. The CDR3 coding sequence is TGTGCCAGCAGCTTTGACAGGTCAGATGAAAAACTGTTTTTT. The chain carries TRBV5-4 and TRBJ1-4; possibly TRBD1 for D (6 bases). Trimming shortened V by 2 bases and J by 6 bases, and 11 bases separated the two germline ends. The CDR3 spans 14 residues. The germline gives CDR1 SGHNT, CDR2 YYREEE (reference sequence).